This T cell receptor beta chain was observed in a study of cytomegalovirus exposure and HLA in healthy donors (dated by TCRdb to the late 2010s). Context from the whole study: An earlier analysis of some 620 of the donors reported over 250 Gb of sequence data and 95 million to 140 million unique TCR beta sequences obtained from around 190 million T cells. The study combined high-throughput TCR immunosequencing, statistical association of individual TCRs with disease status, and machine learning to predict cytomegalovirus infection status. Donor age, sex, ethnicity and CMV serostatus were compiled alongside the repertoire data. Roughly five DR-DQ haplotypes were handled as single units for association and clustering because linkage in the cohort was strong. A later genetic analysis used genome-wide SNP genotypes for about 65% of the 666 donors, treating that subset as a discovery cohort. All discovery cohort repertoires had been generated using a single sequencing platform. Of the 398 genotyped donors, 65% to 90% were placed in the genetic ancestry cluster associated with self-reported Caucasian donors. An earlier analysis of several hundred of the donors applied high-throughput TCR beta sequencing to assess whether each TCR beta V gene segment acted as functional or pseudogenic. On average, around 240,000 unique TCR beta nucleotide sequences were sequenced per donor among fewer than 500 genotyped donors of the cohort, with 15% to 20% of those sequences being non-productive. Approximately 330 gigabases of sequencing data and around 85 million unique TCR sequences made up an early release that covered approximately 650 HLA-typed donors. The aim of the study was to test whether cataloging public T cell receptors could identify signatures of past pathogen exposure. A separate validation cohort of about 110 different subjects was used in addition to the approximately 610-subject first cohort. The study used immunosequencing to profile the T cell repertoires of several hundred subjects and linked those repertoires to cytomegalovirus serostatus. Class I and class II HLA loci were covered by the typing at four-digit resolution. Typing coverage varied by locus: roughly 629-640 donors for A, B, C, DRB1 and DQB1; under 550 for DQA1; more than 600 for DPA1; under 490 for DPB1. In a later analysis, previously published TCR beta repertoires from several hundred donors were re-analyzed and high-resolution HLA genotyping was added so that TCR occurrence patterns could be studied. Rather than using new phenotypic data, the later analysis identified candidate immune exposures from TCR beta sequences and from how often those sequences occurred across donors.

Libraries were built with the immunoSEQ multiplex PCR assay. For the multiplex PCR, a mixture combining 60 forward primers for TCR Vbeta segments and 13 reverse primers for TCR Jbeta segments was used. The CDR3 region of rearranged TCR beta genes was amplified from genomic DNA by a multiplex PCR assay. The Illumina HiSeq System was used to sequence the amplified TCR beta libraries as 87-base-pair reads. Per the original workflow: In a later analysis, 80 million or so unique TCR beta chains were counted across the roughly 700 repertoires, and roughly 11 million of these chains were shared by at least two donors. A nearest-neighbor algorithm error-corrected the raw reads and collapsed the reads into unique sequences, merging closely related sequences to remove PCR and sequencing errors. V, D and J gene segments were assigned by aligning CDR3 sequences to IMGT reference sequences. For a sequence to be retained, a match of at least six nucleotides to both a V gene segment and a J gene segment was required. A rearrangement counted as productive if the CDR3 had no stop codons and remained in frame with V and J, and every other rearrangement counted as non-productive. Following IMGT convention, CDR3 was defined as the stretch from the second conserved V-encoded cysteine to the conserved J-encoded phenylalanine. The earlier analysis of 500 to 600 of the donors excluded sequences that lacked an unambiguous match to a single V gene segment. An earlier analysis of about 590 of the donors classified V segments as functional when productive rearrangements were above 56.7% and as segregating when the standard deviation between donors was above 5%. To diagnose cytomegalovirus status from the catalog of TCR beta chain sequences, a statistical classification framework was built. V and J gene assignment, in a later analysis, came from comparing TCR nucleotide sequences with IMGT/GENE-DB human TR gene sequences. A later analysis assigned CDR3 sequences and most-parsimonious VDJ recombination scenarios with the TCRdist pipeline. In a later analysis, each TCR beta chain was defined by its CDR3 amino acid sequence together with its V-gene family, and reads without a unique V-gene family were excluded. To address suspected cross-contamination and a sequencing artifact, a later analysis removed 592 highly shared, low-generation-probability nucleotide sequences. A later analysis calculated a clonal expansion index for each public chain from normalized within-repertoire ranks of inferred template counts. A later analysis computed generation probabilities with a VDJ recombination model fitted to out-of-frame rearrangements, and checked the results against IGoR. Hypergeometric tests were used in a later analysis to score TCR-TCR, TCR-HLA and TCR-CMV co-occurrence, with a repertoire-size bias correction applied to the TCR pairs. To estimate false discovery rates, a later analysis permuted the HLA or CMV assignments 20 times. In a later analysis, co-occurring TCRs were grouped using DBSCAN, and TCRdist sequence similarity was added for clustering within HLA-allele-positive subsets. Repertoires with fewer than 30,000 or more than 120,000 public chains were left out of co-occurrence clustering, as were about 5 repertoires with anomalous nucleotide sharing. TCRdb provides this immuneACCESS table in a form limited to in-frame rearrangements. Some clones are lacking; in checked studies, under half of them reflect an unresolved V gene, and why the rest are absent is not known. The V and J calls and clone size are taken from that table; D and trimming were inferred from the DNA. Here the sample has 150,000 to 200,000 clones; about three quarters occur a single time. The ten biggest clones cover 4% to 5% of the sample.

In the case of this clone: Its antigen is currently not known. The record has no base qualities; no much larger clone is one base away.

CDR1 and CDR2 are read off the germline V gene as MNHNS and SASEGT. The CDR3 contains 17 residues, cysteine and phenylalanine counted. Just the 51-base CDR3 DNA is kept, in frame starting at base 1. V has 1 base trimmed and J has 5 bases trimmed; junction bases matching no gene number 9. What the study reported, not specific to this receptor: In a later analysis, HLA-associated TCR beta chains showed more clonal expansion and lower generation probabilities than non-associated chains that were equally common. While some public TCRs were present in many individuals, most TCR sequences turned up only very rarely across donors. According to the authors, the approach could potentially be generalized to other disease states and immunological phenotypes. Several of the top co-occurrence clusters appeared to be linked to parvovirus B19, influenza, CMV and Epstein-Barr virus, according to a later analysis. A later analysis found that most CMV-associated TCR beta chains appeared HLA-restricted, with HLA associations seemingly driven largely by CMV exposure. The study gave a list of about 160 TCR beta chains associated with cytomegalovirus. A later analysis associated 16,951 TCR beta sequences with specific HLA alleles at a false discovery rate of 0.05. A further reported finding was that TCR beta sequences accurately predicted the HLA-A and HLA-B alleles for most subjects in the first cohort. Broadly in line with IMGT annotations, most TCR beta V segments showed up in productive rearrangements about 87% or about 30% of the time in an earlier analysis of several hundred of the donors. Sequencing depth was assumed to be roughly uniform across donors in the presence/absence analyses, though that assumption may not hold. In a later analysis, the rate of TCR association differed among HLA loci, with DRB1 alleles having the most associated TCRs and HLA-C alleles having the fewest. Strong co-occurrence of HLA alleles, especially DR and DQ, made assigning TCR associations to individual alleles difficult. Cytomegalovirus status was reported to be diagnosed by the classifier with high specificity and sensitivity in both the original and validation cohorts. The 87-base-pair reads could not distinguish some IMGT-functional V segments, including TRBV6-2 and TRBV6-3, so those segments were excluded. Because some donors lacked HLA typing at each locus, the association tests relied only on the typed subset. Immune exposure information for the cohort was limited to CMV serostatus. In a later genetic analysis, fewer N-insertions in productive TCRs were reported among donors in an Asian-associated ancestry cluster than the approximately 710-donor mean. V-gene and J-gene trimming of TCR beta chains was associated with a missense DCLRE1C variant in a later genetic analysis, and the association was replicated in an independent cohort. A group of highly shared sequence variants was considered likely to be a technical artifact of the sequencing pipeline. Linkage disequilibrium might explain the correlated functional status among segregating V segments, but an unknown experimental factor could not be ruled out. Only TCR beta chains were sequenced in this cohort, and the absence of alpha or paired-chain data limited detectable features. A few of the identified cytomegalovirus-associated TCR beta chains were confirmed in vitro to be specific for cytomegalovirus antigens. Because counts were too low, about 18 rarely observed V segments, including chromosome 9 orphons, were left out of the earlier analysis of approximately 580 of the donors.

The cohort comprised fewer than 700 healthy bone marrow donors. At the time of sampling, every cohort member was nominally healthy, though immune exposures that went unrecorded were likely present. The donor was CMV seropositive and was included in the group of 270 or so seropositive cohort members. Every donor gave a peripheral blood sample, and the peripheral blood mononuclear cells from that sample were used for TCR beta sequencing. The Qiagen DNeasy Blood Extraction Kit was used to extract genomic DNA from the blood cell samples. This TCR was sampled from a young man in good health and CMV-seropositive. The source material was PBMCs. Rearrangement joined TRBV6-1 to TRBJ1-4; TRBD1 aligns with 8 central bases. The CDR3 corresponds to CASSEGSGQGRNEKLFF. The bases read TGTGCCAGCAGTGAAGGGTCCGGACAGGGTCGGAATGAAAAACTGTTTTTT.